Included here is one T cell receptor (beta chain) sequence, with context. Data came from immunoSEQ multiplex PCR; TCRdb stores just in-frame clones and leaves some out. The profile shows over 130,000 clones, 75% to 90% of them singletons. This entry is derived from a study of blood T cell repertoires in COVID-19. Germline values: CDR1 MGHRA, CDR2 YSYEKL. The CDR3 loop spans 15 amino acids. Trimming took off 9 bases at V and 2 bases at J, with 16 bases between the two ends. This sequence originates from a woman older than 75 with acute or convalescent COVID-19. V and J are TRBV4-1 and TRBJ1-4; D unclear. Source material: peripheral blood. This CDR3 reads CASGPMFTTNEKLFF. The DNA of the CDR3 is TGCGCCAGTGGGCCGATGTTTACGACTAATGAAAAACTGTTTTTT.